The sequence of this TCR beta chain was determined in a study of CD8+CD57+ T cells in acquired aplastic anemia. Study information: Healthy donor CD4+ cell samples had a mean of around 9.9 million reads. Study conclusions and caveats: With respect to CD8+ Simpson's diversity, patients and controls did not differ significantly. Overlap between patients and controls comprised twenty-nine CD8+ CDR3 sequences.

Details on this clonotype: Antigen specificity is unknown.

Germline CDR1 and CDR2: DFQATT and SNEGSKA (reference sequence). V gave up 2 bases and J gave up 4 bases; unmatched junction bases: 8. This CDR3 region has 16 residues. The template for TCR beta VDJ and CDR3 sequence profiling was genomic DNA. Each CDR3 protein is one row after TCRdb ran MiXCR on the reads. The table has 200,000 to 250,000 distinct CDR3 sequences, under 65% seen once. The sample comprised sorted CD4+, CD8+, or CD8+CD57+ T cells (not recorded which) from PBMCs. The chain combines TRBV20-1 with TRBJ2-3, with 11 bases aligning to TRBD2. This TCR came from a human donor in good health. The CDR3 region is CSARRASGGRSDTQYF. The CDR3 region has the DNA TGCAGTGCTAGAAGGGCTAGCGGGGGGAGGTCAGATACGCAGTATTTT.